Listed below are T cell receptor beta chains from one sample, sequenced in a study of blood T cell repertoires in COVID-19. The table came from immunoSEQ multiplex PCR; TCRdb's copy has only in-frame clones and leaves some out. The sample includes about 320,000 clones, 85% of them seen just once. The sample comprised PBMCs or T cells enriched from blood (not recorded which). The receptor set was obtained from a woman under 40 who had been exposed to COVID-19. CDR3s include the opening cysteine and the closing phenylalanine or tryptophan. The D gene is left open where the match is weak. Only some rows state a clone size, as once, few, many or a class for expanded clones.

>TRBD1|TRBV4-2|TRBJ1-5|-
CASSHLDRGNQPQHF
TGTGCCAGCAGCCACCTCGACAGGGGTAATCAGCCCCAGCATTTT
>-|TRBV18|TRBJ1-5|-
CASSPSGGIPGNQPQHF
TGTGCCAGCTCACCATCCGGAGGGATTCCCGGCAATCAGCCCCAGCATTTT
>-|TRBV5-6|TRBJ2-2|-
CASSLRGGNTGELFF
TGTGCCAGCAGCTTGCGGGGTGGTAACACCGGGGAGCTGTTTTTT
>TRBD2|TRBV9|TRBJ2-1|-
CASSLGTSGGNEQFF
TGTGCCAGCAGCTTAGGGACTAGCGGGGGCAATGAGCAGTTCTTC
>TRBD1|TRBV7-6|TRBJ2-7|-
CASSSETYRDSKGYEQYF
TGTGCCAGCAGCTCCGAAACCTACCGGGACAGTAAGGGCTACGAGCAGTACTTC
>TRBD1|TRBV19|TRBJ1-3|-
CASKETGLAGNTIYF
TGTGCCAGTAAAGAGACAGGGCTTGCTGGAAACACCATATATTTT
>-|TRBV25-1|TRBJ2-3|-
CASSEAATDTQYF
TGTGCCAGCAGTGAAGCGGCGACAGATACGCAGTATTTT
>TRBD1|TRBV28|TRBJ2-4|-
CASSLRQGIQYF
TGTGCCAGCAGTTTACGACAGGGTATTCAGTACTTC
>-|TRBV6-2/TRBV6-3|TRBJ2-1|-
CASSFVYEQFF
TGTGCCAGCAGTTTTGTATATGAGCAGTTCTTC
>TRBD1|TRBV24-1|TRBJ2-2|once
CATMTGANTGELFF
TGTGCCACGATGACAGGGGCGAACACCGGGGAGCTGTTTTTT
>-|TRBV28|TRBJ2-1|few
CASCSTAGYNEQFF
TGTGCCAGCTGTTCGACCGCGGGGTACAATGAGCAGTTCTTC
>-|TRBV5-1|TRBJ2-7|-
CASSLYSYYEQYF
TGCGCCAGCAGCTTGTACAGTTACTACGAGCAGTACTTC
>-|TRBV7-8|TRBJ1-4|-
CASSLKLGFEKLFF
TGTGCCAGCAGCTTAAAGTTGGGCTTTGAAAAACTGTTTTTT
>TRBD1|TRBV5-1|TRBJ1-2|few
CASSSQGARDGYTF
TGCGCCAGCAGCTCGCAGGGGGCGCGCGATGGCTACACCTTC
>TRBD1|TRBV7-9|TRBJ1-1|-
CASGEGTVNTEAFF
TGTGCCAGCGGCGAAGGGACAGTGAACACTGAAGCTTTCTTT
>-|TRBV9|TRBJ1-3|-
CASSVGRQPTGNTIYF
TGTGCCAGCAGCGTTGGAAGACAGCCTACTGGAAACACCATATATTTT
>TRBD1|TRBV7-8|TRBJ1-1|once
CASSMDRANAEAFF
TGTGCCAGCAGCATGGACAGGGCAAACGCTGAAGCTTTCTTT
>-|TRBV20-1|TRBJ2-5|-
CSASGRGAGETQYF
TGCAGTGCTAGTGGTCGGGGGGCCGGTGAGACCCAGTACTTC
>-|TRBV5-4|TRBJ1-2|-
CASSLDLGGSSGYTF
TGTGCCAGCAGCTTGGACCTAGGGGGTTCGAGTGGCTACACCTTC
>-|TRBV6-5|TRBJ1-6|-
CASSYRGRSGSPLHF
TGTGCCAGCAGTTACCGTGGCAGATCGGGTTCACCCCTCCACTTT
>TRBD1|TRBV2|TRBJ2-7|-
CASRGSRDRIPYEQYF
TGTGCCAGCAGAGGGAGCCGGGACAGAATCCCCTACGAGCAGTACTTC
>-|TRBV28|TRBJ1-2|once
CASSLVSQGWAGYTF
TGTGCCAGCAGTTTAGTGAGTCAGGGCTGGGCTGGCTACACCTTC
>-|TRBV5-1|TRBJ2-7|-
CASSLALATRDEQYF
TGCGCCAGCAGCTTGGCCTTGGCGACCAGGGACGAGCAGTACTTC
>TRBD2|TRBV9|TRBJ2-7|-
CASSVLAGGGEQYF
TGTGCCAGCAGCGTTCTAGCGGGAGGGGGCGAGCAGTACTTC
>-|TRBV19|TRBJ2-7|-
CASSNTASGEQYF
TGTGCCAGTAGTAACACCGCGTCGGGAGAGCAGTACTTC
>-|TRBV27|TRBJ1-4|-
CASSPQQGTNEKLFF
TGTGCCAGCAGTCCACAACAGGGAACTAATGAAAAACTGTTTTTT
>-|TRBV7-3|TRBJ2-5|-
CASSLTGGGGETQYF
TGTGCCAGCAGCTTAACCGGAGGGGGCGGGGAGACCCAGTACTTC
>-|TRBV2|TRBJ1-1|-
CASSVGRQTNTEAFF
TGTGCCAGCAGTGTTGGAAGACAAACGAACACTGAAGCTTTCTTT
>-|TRBV28|TRBJ1-5|-
CASSTIPGRARSNQPQHF
TGTGCCAGCAGTACAATACCGGGAAGGGCTCGGAGCAATCAGCCCCAGCATTTT
>TRBD1|TRBV28|TRBJ1-5|-
CASAELGQFSNQPQHF
TGTGCCAGCGCCGAGTTGGGACAGTTTAGCAATCAGCCCCAGCATTTT
>TRBD2|TRBV7-6|TRBJ2-2|-
CASSLRGSFTGELFF
TGTGCCAGCAGCTTACGCGGGAGTTTTACCGGGGAGCTGTTTTTT
>-|TRBV4-1|TRBJ2-3|-
CASSPDPTGDTQYF
TGCGCCAGCAGCCCTGACCCTACGGGAGATACGCAGTATTTT
>TRBD1|TRBV3-1/TRBV3-2|TRBJ1-1|-
CASSQVTGGAFF
TGTGCCAGCAGCCAAGTGACAGGGGGAGCTTTCTTT
>-|TRBV5-1|TRBJ2-3|once
CASSLGDSGDTQYF
TGCGCCAGCAGCTTGGGGGACTCCGGTGATACGCAGTATTTT
>TRBD2|TRBV15|TRBJ2-7|-
CATSRENSGGAKNEQYF
TGTGCCACCAGCAGAGAAAATAGCGGGGGGGCCAAAAACGAGCAGTACTTC
>TRBD2|TRBV10-2|TRBJ2-5|-
CASSVSGGTWETQYF
TGCGCCAGCAGTGTCAGCGGGGGGACCTGGGAGACCCAGTACTTC
>-|TRBV3-1/TRBV3-2|TRBJ2-5|-
CASSQDSSYQETQYF
TGTGCCAGCAGCCAAGATAGCTCCTACCAAGAGACCCAGTACTTC
>-|TRBV15|TRBJ2-7|once
CATSRGQEHYEQYF
TGTGCCACCAGCAGAGGACAGGAGCACTACGAGCAGTACTTC
>-|TRBV9|TRBJ2-5|-
CASSVDEGRSQETQYF
TGTGCCAGCAGCGTAGACGAGGGGAGGTCCCAAGAGACCCAGTACTTC
>-|TRBV3-1/TRBV3-2|TRBJ2-3|-
CASSLSDTQYF
TGTGCCAGCAGCCTCTCAGATACGCAGTATTTT
>TRBD1|TRBV6-5|TRBJ1-3|-
CASSWMDRGGNTIYF
TGTGCCAGCAGTTGGATGGACAGGGGAGGAAACACCATATATTTT
>-|TRBV7-9|TRBJ1-2|-
CASSLRGSYGYTF
TGTGCCAGCAGCTTAAGGGGATCTTATGGCTACACCTTC
>-|TRBV5-1|TRBJ2-4|-
CASSSRDGGENLPKNIQYF
TGCGCCAGCAGCTCGAGAGACGGTGGGGAGAACCTCCCCAAAAACATTCAGTACTTC
>-|TRBV27|TRBJ1-2|-
CASSFSQGLTYGYTF
TGTGCCAGCAGTTTCTCCCAGGGACTTACCTATGGCTACACCTTC
>-|TRBV28|TRBJ2-3|-
CASITASAGGTDTQYF
TGTGCCAGCATTACCGCGTCGGCAGGTGGGACAGATACGCAGTATTTT
>TRBD1|TRBV2|TRBJ1-6|once
CASTRTGPSSPLHF
TGTGCCAGCACCAGGACAGGGCCCTCTTCACCCCTCCACTTT
>-|TRBV6-5|TRBJ1-6|-
CASSQRAENSPLHF
TGTGCCAGCAGTCAAAGAGCTGAGAATTCACCCCTCCACTTT
>-|TRBV11-2|TRBJ2-5|-
CASSYRAGETQYF
TGTGCCAGCAGCTACAGGGCAGGAGAGACCCAGTACTTC
>TRBD1|TRBV4-3|TRBJ2-3|once
CASSQVVGDRGTDTQYF
TGCGCCAGCAGCCAAGTAGTGGGGGACAGGGGAACAGATACGCAGTATTTT
>-|TRBV7-9|TRBJ1-3|-
CASSLVGQGGNTIYF
TGTGCCAGCAGCTTAGTCGGGCAGGGAGGAAACACCATATATTTT
>-|TRBV6-5|TRBJ2-7|-
CASSYGPGVYEQYF
TGTGCCAGCAGTTACGGGCCAGGGGTTTACGAGCAGTACTTC
>-|TRBV30|TRBJ1-5|-
CAWMLSGLNQLSNQPQHF
TGTGCCTGGATGCTCTCGGGACTGAACCAACTTAGCAATCAGCCCCAGCATTTT
>-|TRBV9|TRBJ1-3|once
CASSVQGEAGNTIYF
TGTGCCAGCAGCGTGCAGGGTGAGGCTGGAAACACCATATATTTT
>TRBD2|TRBV30|TRBJ2-7|few
CAWSVLAAISYEQYF
TGTGCCTGGAGTGTACTAGCGGCAATCTCCTACGAGCAGTACTTC
>-|TRBV27|TRBJ2-5|-
CASSTGQPRGETQYF
TGTGCCAGCAGTACAGGACAGCCAAGAGGAGAGACCCAGTACTTC
>TRBD1|TRBV2|TRBJ2-1|once
CASILQGNTYNEQFF
TGTGCCAGCATCCTACAGGGGAATACCTACAATGAGCAGTTCTTC
>-|TRBV25-1|TRBJ1-6|-
CASSESQGSSYNSPLHF
TGTGCCAGCAGTGAATCGCAGGGGAGCTCCTATAATTCACCCCTCCACTTT
>TRBD1|TRBV4-3|TRBJ1-1|-
CASSQDQGAGTEAFF
TGCGCCAGCAGCCAAGATCAGGGGGCCGGGACTGAAGCTTTCTTT
>-|TRBV30|TRBJ1-5|-
CAWTQPPLQGQHF
TGTGCCTGGACCCAACCCCCGTTACAGGGCCAGCATTTT
>TRBD2|TRBV28|TRBJ2-7|-
CASSQRGSAGAGSYEQYF
TGTGCCAGCAGCCAAAGAGGTTCTGCGGGAGCGGGCTCCTACGAGCAGTACTTC